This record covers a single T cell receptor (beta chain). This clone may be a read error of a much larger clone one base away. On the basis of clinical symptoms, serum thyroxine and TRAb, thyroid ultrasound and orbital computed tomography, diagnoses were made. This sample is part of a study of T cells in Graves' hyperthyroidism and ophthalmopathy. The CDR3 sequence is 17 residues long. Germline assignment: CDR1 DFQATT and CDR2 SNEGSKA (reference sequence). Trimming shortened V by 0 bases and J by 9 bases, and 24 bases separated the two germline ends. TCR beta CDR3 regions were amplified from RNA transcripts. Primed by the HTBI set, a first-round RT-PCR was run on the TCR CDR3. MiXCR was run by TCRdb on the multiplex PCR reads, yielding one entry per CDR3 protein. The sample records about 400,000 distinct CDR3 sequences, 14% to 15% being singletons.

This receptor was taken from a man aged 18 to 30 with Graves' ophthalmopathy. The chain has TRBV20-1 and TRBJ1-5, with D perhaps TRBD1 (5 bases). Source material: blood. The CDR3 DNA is TGCAGTGCTAGAGATCGCAGGGAAGAGAATTTCGGTCGGCCCCAGCATTTT. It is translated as CSARDRREENFGRPQHF.